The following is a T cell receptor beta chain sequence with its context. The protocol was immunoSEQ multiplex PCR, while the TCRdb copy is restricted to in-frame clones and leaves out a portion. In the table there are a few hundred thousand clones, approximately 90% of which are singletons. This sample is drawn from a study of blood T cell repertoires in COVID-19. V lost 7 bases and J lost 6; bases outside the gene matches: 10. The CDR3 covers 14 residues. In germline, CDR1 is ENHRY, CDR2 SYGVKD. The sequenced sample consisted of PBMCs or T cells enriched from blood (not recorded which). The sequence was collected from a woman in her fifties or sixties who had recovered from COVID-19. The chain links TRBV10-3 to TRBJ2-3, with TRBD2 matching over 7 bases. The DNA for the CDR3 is TGTGCCATCAAGGCGGGCGGGGGAGAGGATACGCAGTATTTT. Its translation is CAIKAGGGEDTQYF.